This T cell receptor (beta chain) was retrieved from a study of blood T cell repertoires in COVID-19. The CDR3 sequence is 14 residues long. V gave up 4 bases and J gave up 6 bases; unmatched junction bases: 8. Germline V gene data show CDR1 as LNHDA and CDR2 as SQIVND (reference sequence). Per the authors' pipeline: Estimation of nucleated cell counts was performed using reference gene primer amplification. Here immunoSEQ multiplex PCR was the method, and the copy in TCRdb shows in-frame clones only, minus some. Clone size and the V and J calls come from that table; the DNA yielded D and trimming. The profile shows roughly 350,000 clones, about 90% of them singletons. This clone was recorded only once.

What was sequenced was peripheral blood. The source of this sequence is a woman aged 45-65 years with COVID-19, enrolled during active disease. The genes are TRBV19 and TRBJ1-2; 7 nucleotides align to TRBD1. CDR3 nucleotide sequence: TGTGCCAGTAGTAAGCTCGACAGGGACAATGGCTACACCTTC. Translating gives CASSKLDRDNGYTF.